Sequencing of this T cell receptor beta chain was carried out in a study of T cells after yellow fever vaccination. Study-wide points: When the response was secondary, it was weaker but reached its peak faster, day 5 versus 15.

At least ten counts were recorded for this clonotype. What it binds is not known. From the 5' RACE reads, TCRdb called clonotypes with MiXCR, one entry per CDR3 protein. Of some 68,000 distinct CDR3 sequences listed, over 6.5% were seen once; the top ten hold around 37%. With V trimmed by 3 bases and J by 1 base, 2 bases remained unmatched. The length of the CDR3 is 15 residues. Germline loops: CDR1 SGHVS, CDR2 FQNEAQ. Sequencing was performed on CD8+ T cells sorted from PBMCs, taken roughly seven weeks after the first yellow fever vaccination. The receptor comes from a young man who received the YFV17D yellow fever vaccine. The chain recombines TRBV7-8 with TRBJ2-2; 7 nucleotides agree with TRBD1. The CDR3 is CASSFNRGNTGELFF. The CDR3 region has the DNA TGTGCCAGCAGCTTCAACAGGGGGAACACCGGGGAGCTGTTTTTT.